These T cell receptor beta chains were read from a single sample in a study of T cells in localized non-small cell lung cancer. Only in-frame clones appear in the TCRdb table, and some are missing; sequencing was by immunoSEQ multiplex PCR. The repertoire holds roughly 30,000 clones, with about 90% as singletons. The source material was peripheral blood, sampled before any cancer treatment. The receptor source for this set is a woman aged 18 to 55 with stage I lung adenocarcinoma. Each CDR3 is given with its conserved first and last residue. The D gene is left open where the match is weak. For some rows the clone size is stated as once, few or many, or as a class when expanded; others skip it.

TGTGCCAGCAGTGAAGGCGTCGCGGCGGGGCTTAACGAGCAGTACTTC	CASSEGVAAGLNEQYF	TRBJ2-7	.	.	TRBV6-1
TGTGCCAGCACCACTTCACACGAAAAACTGTTTTTT	CASTTSHEKLFF	TRBJ1-4	.	.	TRBV28
TGTGCCAGTAGTACCGGGACTAGCGGAGGAAATGAGCAGTTCTTC	CASSTGTSGGNEQFF	TRBJ2-1	.	TRBD2	TRBV19
TGTGCCAGCAACTTGGAGATGAACACTGAAGCTTTCTTT	CASNLEMNTEAFF	TRBJ1-1	.	.	TRBV2
TGTGCCAGCAGCCGGCACGGTGAGCAGTTCTTC	CASSRHGEQFF	TRBJ2-1	.	.	TRBV7-6
TGTGCCAGTAGTATCTCTCGGGCCCACGAGCAGTACTTC	CASSISRAHEQYF	TRBJ2-7	.	.	TRBV19
TGTGCCAGCAGCGTAGGGTTTAGCCAAACGGGTGGGGAGCTGTTTTTT	CASSVGFSQTGGELFF	TRBJ2-2	.	.	TRBV9
TGCAGCGCCCGACAGGGGGGGAAAAGTAACTCTGAAGCTTTCTTT	CSARQGGKSNSEAFF	TRBJ1-1	.	TRBD1	TRBV29-1
TGTGCCAGCAGGGACTACCCGGGACAAGCCTACGAGCAGTACTTC	CASRDYPGQAYEQYF	TRBJ2-7	.	.	TRBV28
TGTGCCAGCAGCGTAGACGCAGGGTGGTGGTACGAGCAGTACTTC	CASSVDAGWWYEQYF	TRBJ2-7	.	.	TRBV9
TGTGCCAGCAGCGTGGGAAGTACCCACGAGCAGTACTTC	CASSVGSTHEQYF	TRBJ2-7	.	.	TRBV9
TGCGCCAGCAGCCAAGACCGACAGGCCTACAATGAGCAGTTCTTC	CASSQDRQAYNEQFF	TRBJ2-1	.	.	TRBV4-1
TGTGCCAGTAGTACCAGGGGGGGGACCCGGGACAATGAGCAGTTCTTC	CASSTRGGTRDNEQFF	TRBJ2-1	.	.	TRBV19
TGTGCCAGTAGCAGGACTAGCGGGGACACCGGGGAGCTGTTTTTT	CASSRTSGDTGELFF	TRBJ2-2	.	TRBD2	TRBV19
TGTGCCAGCAGTGAAGCGGGGAGTGCCGGCTACACCTTC	CASSEAGSAGYTF	TRBJ1-2	once	.	TRBV2
TGTGCCAGCAGTTACCCTAGCGGGAGTGGGGCCAAAAACATTCAGTACTTC	CASSYPSGSGAKNIQYF	TRBJ2-4	.	TRBD2	TRBV7-9
TGTGCCAGCAGCCCTGGACCCAGGGACAAAAACATTCAGTACTTC	CASSPGPRDKNIQYF	TRBJ2-4	.	.	TRBV13
TGCGCCAGCAGCTCCGGGACTAGCGGGAACCATGAGCAGTTCTTC	CASSSGTSGNHEQFF	TRBJ2-1	.	TRBD2	TRBV5-1
TGTGCCAGCAGTCCCACAGGGACTGGGGCCCCGAACACTGAAGCTTTCTTT	CASSPTGTGAPNTEAFF	TRBJ1-1	.	.	TRBV2
TGTGCCAGCAGCGCGGGGACAACTAACTATGGCTACACCTTC	CASSAGTTNYGYTF	TRBJ1-2	.	.	TRBV5-4
TGTGCCAGCAGCCGACAGGGGGACCAAGAGACCCAGTACTTC	CASSRQGDQETQYF	TRBJ2-5	.	TRBD1	TRBV7-3
TGTGCCAGTAGTATTAACCTGGCCACGGATGAGCAGTTCTTC	CASSINLATDEQFF	TRBJ2-1	.	.	TRBV19
TGTGCCAGCAGTTTAGTGGAGGCTCCTGGAAACACCATATATTTT	CASSLVEAPGNTIYF	TRBJ1-3	once	.	TRBV28
TGTGCCAGCACGGGGACCCTTTCTTATACGCAGTATTTT	CASTGTLSYTQYF	TRBJ2-3	.	.	TRBV2
TGTGCCAGCAGCGCCCCGGGACAGGGGGCCGAGCAGTACTTC	CASSAPGQGAEQYF	TRBJ2-7	.	TRBD1	TRBV7-9
TGCGCCAGCAGCGTACGATATAGCTCCTACAATGAGCAGTTCTTC	CASSVRYSSYNEQFF	TRBJ2-1	.	.	TRBV5-1
TGTGCCAGCAACTTGGAACTAGCGGGAGTATATGAGCAGTTCTTC	CASNLELAGVYEQFF	TRBJ2-1	.	TRBD2	TRBV7-2
TGTGCCAGCAGTTGGACTAGCGGGAGTATCTACGAGCAGTACTTC	CASSWTSGSIYEQYF	TRBJ2-7	.	TRBD2	TRBV6-5